This T cell receptor beta chain was profiled in a study of control samples from healthy donors and cancer patients (TCRdb year 2020). V loses 0 bases at its end and J loses 10 bases; junction bases beyond the gene matches: 9. The germline V gene (reference sequence) specifies LGHDT as CDR1 and YNNKEL as CDR2. The CDR3 has 15 amino acids, counting the end cysteine and phenylalanine. CDR3 DNA only is kept here, 45 bases in frame from base 1. Regarding this clone: Which antigen it targets is not known. No per-base quality is available; no much larger clone lies one base away.

Receptor amplification or capture employed the immunoSEQ multiplex PCR assay. The source is immuneACCESS, and TCRdb retained only in-frame sequences with V and J called. Part of the clones is not carried over; for the studies checked, unresolved V genes explain less than half of this, and the remainder is unexplained. Here the sample has around 120,000 clones; approximately 90% occur a single time. Over 2% of the sample comes from the top ten. Sequencing was done on a sample of blood. The chain is encoded by TRBV3-1 (or the pseudogene TRBV3-2) joined to TRBJ1-1; TRBD1 lines up with 9 middle nucleotides. The clonotype was recovered from a woman aged 70-85 years in good health. CDR3 loop: CASSQDPRTGAAAFF. The DNA sequence reads TGTGCCAGCAGCCAAGATCCACGGACAGGGGCAGCAGCTTTCTTT.